This T cell receptor (beta chain) stems from a study of PD-1 blockade in mismatch repair-deficient tumors (dated by TCRdb to between 2016 and 2019). In the study overall: Between late 2013 and late 2016, roughly 84 consecutive patients with about a dozen mismatch repair-deficient cancer types, all previously treated and progressing, were enrolled in the trial. Tumor-associated T cell clones in the peripheral blood of patients responding to PD-1 blockade were tracked using deep sequencing of TCR CDR3 regions. Study-level results and caveats: Tumor-resident clones, often undetectable in blood before treatment, expanded rapidly after pembrolizumab and then contracted, generally before radiologic responses.

For each enrolled patient, mismatch repair deficiency was established using either polymerase chain reaction or immunohistochemistry. TCR sequencing was carried out for three patients who responded to pembrolizumab therapy. Pembrolizumab PD-1 blockade was prospectively tested in advanced mismatch repair-deficient cancers, regardless of tissue of origin, in the phase II trial. Peripheral blood T cell samples were serially collected before and at multiple times after PD-1 blockade was started. The timing of each blood sample was reported as weeks after the first dose of pembrolizumab. Note on this clone: Its antigen specificity is not known. The record has no base qualities; no much larger clone is one base away.

CDR1 and CDR2 are drawn from the germline V gene: SGHTA, FQGTGA. Counted from cysteine to phenylalanine, this CDR3 has 14 amino acids. This entry keeps only the CDR3 DNA: 42 bases, framed from base 1. Cut back by 5 bases and 0 bases, the V and J ends lie 11 bases apart. The receptor library was made with the immunoSEQ multiplex PCR assay. TCRdb provides this immuneACCESS table in a form limited to in-frame rearrangements. Some clones are lacking; in checked studies, under half of them reflect an unresolved V gene, and why the rest are absent is not known. Across this sample there are thousands of clones, with approximately 85% seen only once. The ten largest account for about 0.88% of the sample.

The sample here was PBMCs, taken about 48 weeks after starting pembrolizumab. This TCR derives from an adult with mismatch repair-deficient cancer. The rearranged segments are TRBV7-3 and TRBJ2-7, and possibly TRBD1, on 6 matching bases. The nucleotides are TGTGCCAGCAGCAGGGACAAGAGCTCCTACGAGCAGTACTTC. It encodes CASSRDKSSYEQYF.